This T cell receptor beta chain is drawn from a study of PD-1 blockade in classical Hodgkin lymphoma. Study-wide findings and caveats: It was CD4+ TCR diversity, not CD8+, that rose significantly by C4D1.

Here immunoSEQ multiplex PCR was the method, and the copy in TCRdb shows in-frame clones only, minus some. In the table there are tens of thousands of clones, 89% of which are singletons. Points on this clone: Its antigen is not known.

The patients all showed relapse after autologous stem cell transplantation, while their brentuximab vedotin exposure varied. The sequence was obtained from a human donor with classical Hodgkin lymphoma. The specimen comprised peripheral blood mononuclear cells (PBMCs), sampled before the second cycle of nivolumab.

CDR3 in DNA: TGTGCCAGCAGCTTAGAAAGGGTTGAGACCCAGTACTTC. It specifies CASSLERVETQYF. The V gene is TRBV11-2, the J gene TRBJ2-5; D gene ambiguous. Per germline, CDR1 SGHAT and CDR2 FQNNGV. Deletions cut 0 bases from V and 5 bases from J, with 7 bases between. The CDR3 totals 13 residues.